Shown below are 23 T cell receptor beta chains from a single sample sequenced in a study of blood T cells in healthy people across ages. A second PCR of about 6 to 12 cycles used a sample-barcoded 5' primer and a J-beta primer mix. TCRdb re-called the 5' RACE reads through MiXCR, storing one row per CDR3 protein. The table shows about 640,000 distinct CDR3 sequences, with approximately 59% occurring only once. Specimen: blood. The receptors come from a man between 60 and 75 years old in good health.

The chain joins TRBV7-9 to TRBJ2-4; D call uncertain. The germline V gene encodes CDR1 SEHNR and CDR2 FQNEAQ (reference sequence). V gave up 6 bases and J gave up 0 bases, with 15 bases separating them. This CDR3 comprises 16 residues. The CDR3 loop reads CASSSIQLLAKNIQYF. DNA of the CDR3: TGTGCCAGCAGTTCTATTCAACTTCTAGCCAAAAACATTCAGTACTTC.

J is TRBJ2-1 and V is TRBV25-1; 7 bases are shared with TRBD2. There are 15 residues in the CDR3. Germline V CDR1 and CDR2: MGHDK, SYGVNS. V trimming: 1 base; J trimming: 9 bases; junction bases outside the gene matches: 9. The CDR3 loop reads CASSEFGGWEGEQFF. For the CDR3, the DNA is TGTGCCAGCAGTGAATTCGGGGGGTGGGAGGGTGAGCAGTTCTTC.

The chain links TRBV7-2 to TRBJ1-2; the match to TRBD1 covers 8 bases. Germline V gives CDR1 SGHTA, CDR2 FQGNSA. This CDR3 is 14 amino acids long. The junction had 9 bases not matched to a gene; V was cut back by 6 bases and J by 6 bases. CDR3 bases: TGTGCCAGCAGGGACAGGGCAAATTTGAATGGCTACACCTTC. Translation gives CASRDRANLNGYTF.

The CDR3 reads CSARSLGGSGAYNEQFF. As DNA, the CDR3 is TGCAGTGCTCGCTCTTTGGGAGGTAGCGGGGCGTACAATGAGCAGTTCTTC. V usage is TRBV20-1 and J usage is TRBJ2-1; 8 nucleotides agree with TRBD2. The germline V gene has CDR1 DFQATT and CDR2 SNEGSKA (reference sequence). This CDR3 has 17 residues. The junction had 16 bases not matched to a gene; V was cut back by 5 bases and J by 4 bases.

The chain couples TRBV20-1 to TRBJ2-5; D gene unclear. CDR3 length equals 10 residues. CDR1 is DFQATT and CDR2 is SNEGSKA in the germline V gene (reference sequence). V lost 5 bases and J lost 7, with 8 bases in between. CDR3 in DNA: TGCAGTGCTGGGGTCGGGACCCAGTACTTC. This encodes CSAGVGTQYF.

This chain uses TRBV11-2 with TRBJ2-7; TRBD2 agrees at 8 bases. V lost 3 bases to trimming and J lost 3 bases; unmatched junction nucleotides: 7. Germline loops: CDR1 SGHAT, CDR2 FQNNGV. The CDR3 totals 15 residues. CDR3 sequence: CASSFLVTSGYEQYF. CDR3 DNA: TGTGCCAGCAGCTTTTTGGTTACTAGCGGCTACGAGCAGTACTTC.

The CDR3 loop is CASSPAGVDIKYF. CDR3 coding DNA: TGTGCCAGCAGCCCCGCAGGAGTGGACATAAAGTACTTC. This chain joins TRBV9 and TRBJ2-7, with D possibly matching TRBD1 (5 bases). The CDR3 consists of 13 residues. CDR1 and CDR2 (germline): SGDLS, YYNGEE. V shed 4 bases and J shed 11 bases, with 19 bases lying between them.

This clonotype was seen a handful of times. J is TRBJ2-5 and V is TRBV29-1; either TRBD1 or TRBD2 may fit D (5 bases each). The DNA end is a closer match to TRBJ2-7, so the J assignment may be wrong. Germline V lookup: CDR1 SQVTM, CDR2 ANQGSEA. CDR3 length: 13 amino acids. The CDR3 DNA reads TGCAGCGTTGAAGGAGGGGCTGGCTACGAGCAGTACTTC. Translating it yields CSVEGGAGYEQYF.

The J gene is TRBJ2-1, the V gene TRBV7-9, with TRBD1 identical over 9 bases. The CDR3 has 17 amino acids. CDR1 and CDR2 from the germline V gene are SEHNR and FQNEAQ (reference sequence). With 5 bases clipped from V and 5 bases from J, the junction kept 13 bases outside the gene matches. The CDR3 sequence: CASSPRGQGKVDNEQFF. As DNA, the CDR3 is TGTGCCAGCAGCCCGAGGGGACAGGGTAAAGTAGACAATGAGCAGTTCTTC.

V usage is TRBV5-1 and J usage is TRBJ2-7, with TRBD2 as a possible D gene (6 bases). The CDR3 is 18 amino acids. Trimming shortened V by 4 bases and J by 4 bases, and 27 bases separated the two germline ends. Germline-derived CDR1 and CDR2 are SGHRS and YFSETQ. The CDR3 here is CASSPRVGFGRNNYEQYF. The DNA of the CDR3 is TGCGCCAGCAGCCCGAGGGTTGGATTCGGGAGAAACAATTACGAGCAGTACTTC.

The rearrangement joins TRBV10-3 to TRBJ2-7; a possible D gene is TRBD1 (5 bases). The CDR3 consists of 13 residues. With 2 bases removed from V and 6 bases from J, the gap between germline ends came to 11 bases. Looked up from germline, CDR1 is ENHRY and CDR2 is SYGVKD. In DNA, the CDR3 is TGTGCCATCAGTGAGGAACAGGCAATCGAGCAGTACTTC. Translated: CAISEEQAIEQYF.

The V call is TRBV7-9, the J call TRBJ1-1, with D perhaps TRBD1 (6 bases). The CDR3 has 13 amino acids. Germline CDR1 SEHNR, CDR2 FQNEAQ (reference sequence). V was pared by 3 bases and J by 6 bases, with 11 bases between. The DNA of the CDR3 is TGTGCCAGCAGCTTGGACAGTGGGGCTGAAGCTTTCTTT. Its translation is CASSLDSGAEAFF.

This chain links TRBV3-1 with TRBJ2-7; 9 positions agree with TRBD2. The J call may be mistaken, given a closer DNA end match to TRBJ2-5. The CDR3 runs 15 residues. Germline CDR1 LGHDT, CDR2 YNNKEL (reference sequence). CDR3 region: CASSQRAGGRETQYF. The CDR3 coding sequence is TGTGCCAGCAGCCAAAGGGCGGGGGGGAGAGAGACCCAGTACTTC.

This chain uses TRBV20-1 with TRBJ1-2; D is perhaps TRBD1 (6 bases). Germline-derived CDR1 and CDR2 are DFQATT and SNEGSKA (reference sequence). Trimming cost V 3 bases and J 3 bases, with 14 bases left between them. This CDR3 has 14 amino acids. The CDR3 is CSASSGGEDYGYTF. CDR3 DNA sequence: TGCAGTGCTAGTAGCGGGGGCGAAGACTATGGCTACACCTTC.

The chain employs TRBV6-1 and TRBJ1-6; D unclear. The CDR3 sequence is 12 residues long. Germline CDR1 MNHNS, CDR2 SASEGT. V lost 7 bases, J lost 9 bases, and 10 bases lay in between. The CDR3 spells CASKLESSPLHF. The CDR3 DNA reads TGTGCCAGCAAGCTGGAAAGTTCACCCCTCCACTTT.

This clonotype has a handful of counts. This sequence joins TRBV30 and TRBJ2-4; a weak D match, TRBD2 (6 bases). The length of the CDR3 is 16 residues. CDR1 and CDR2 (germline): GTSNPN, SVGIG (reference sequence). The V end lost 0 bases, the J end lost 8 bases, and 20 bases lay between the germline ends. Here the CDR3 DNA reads TGTGCCTGGAGTGTACTCAGTGGAGGGGATGGCGACATTCAGTACTTC. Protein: CAWSVLSGGDGDIQYF.

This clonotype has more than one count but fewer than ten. The CDR3 coding sequence is TGTGCCAGCAGCACTACTGTCGTCGGAGGCTACACCTTC. As protein: CASSTTVVGGYTF. The gene calls are TRBV5-6 and TRBJ1-2, with no clear D. The V gene's germline CDR1 is SGHDT and CDR2 YYEEEE. Trimming cost V 4 bases and J 8 bases, with 15 bases left between them. This CDR3 contains 13 residues.

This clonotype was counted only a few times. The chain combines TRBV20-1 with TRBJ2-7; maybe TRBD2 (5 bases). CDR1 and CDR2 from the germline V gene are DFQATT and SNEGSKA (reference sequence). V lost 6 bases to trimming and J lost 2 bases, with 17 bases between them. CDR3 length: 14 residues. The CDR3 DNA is TGCAGTGCCGCAAAAAGCGGAAACACCTACGAGCAGTACTTC. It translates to CSAAKSGNTYEQYF.

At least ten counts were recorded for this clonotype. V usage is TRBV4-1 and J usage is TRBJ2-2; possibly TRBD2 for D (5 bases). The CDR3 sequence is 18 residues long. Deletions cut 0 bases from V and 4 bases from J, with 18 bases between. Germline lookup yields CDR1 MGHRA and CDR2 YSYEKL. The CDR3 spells CASSQDPHGLRATGELFF. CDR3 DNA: TGCGCCAGCAGCCAAGATCCGCACGGACTGCGGGCCACCGGGGAGCTGTTTTTT.

The chain's CDR3 is CASSGEGVGNQPQHF. CDR3 nucleotide sequence: TGTGCCAGCAGTGGCGAAGGGGTCGGCAATCAGCCCCAGCATTTT. The chain has TRBV6-1 and TRBJ1-5, with D possibly matching TRBD1 (5 bases). V was shortened by 4 bases and J by 2 bases, with 12 bases between the two germline ends. CDR1 and CDR2 from the germline V gene are MNHNS and SASEGT. The CDR3 is made up of 15 amino acids.

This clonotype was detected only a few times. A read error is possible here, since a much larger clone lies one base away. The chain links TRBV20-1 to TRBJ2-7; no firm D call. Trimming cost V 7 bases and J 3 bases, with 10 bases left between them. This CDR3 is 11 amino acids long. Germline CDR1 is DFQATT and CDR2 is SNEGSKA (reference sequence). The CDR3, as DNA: TGCAGTGTCAAGGGATGCTACGAGCAGTACTTC. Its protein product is CSVKGCYEQYF.

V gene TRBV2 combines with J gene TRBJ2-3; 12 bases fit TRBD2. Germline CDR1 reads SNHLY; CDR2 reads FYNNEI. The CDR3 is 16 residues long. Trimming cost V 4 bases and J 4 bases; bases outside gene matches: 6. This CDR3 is CASSARLAGAADTQYF. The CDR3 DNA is TGTGCCAGCAGTGCCCGACTAGCGGGGGCGGCAGATACGCAGTATTTT.

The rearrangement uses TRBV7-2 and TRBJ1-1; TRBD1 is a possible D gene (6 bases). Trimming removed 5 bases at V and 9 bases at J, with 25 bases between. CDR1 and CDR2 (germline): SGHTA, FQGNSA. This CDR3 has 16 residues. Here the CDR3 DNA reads TGTGCCAGCAGCCACAGGGATTCGGCGCGAATACGAAAAGCTTTCTTT. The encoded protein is CASSHRDSARIRKAFF.